The present T cell receptor beta chain was sequenced within a study of cytomegalovirus exposure and HLA in healthy donors. Study-wide results and caveats: Being indistinguishable, some V segments were excluded, TRBV6-2 and TRBV6-3 among them.

Concerning this clone: Its specificity is unknown.

The CDR3 spans 14 residues. Germline V gene data show CDR1 as SGHDT and CDR2 as YYEEEE. Deletions cut 6 bases from V and 3 bases from J, with 16 bases between. A multiplex PCR was run with 60 Vbeta primers and 13 Jbeta primers. Sequencing was performed with immunoSEQ multiplex PCR; in TCRdb, only in-frame clones are kept and a portion is missing. The table has roughly 130,000 clones, 80% seen once. The receptor comes from a woman aged 40 to 50 in good health and CMV-seronegative. J is TRBJ2-7 and V is TRBV5-6; D is unresolved. Sequencing was carried out using PBMCs. The CDR3 sequence: CASNPRGALYEQYF. The CDR3 region has the DNA TGTGCCAGCAACCCCCGTGGAGCCCTCTACGAGCAGTACTTC.